This TCR beta chain was captured by sequencing in a study of blood T cell repertoires in COVID-19 (dated by TCRdb to about 2020). About the investigation overall: Samples from collaborators originated in the United States, Italy and Spain and spanned both the acute and convalescent phases of COVID-19. Samples came from the ongoing ImmuneRACE study (first 160 participants) plus 1,254 subjects from 6 global collaborators. The material from the prospective study consisted of cDNA or gDNA derived from T cells, B-cell-depleted T cells, or PBMCs. The repertoires were released in a freely available public database meant as a resource for research on the immune response to SARS-CoV-2. Where available, HLA class I and class II types were taken from metadata supplied by the sample provider and were not determined by assay-based typing. Subjects who had been exposed to COVID-19, were actively infected with it, or had recovered from it provided the deeply sampled blood TCRbeta repertoires that made up the dataset. Nearly every sample came with metadata listing a de-identified subject ID, COVID-19 status, age in years and sex.

TCRbeta CDR3 regions were amplified from genomic DNA by means of the immunoSEQ Assay, a bias-controlled multiplex PCR. On the study's bioinformatics: The number of nucleated cells in each sample was estimated by amplification of reference gene primers within the assay. To quantify the absolute abundance of each unique TCRbeta CDR3 rearrangement, sequence reads were collapsed and filtered. For each sample, productive Simpson clonality was calculated as the square root of Simpson's diversity index over productive rearrangements. Sourced from immuneACCESS, this table was stored by TCRdb with only in-frame sequences that have V and J called. A share of the clones is absent; for the studies checked, an unresolved V gene accounts for under half, and the remainder has no known explanation. Clone size and V and J calls were adopted from that table, with D and trimming inferred from the DNA. The sample table holds some 100,000 clones, of which about 88% were seen once. 4.5% to 6% of the sample is held by the ten biggest clonotypes.

Each collaborating institution followed its own protocols to collect whole blood in K2EDTA tubes. Collaborator samples were shipped for TCRbeta analysis as frozen whole blood, isolated PBMCs, or DNA extracted from either sample type. For CDR1 and CDR2, the germline V gene lists SGHTS and YDEGEE. The CDR3 covers 12 residues, taking in both the cysteine and the phenylalanine. The CDR3 DNA has 36 bases and is translated from base 1. V sheds 0 bases and J sheds 4 bases, leaving 5 bases between their ends. This clone was observed once. No antigen is known for it. No much larger clonotype is one base removed from it; base qualities were not supplied. The full study reports these points: The amount of clinical and demographic metadata varied by source and participant and was provided uncurated.

The sequence derives from an elderly woman with active COVID-19. The material sequenced was peripheral blood. This chain is built from TRBV5-8 and TRBJ2-7, with the D gene too uncertain to name. The sequence in DNA is TGTGCCAGCAGCTTGGACTTATACGAGCAGTACTTC. Its amino acids are CASSLDLYEQYF.